Below are 29 T cell receptor beta chains sequenced from a single sample in a study of blood T cells in healthy people across ages. The second PCR ran roughly 6 to 12 cycles with a sample-barcoded 5' primer and J-beta primers. TCRdb used MiXCR to reprocess the 5' RACE reads, holding one entry per CDR3 protein. Counted here are over 1,500,000 distinct CDR3 sequences, around 48% occurring once; the ten biggest clones make up over 2%. The specimen was blood. All receptors come from a woman between 35 and 50 years old in good health.

This clonotype has a handful of counts. V is TRBV12-3 or TRBV12-4 and J is TRBJ2-5; D is ambiguous. The CDR3 consists of 13 residues. Trimming removed 7 bases at V and 1 base at J, with 10 bases between. The CDR3 loop is CASTKKSQETQYF. In DNA, the CDR3 is TGTGCCAGCACCAAAAAGTCCCAAGAGACCCAGTACTTC.

This sequence joins TRBV28 and TRBJ1-2, with D possibly being TRBD1 (5 bases). This CDR3 contains 10 residues. CDR1 and CDR2 from the germline V gene are MDHEN and SYDVKM. The CDR3 DNA sequence: TGTGGCATCGGGGGACTAGGCTACACCTTC. Residues: CGIGGLGYTF.

The chain recombines TRBV10-3 with TRBJ2-1; no clear D. Germline V lookup: CDR1 ENHRY, CDR2 SYGVKD. This CDR3 is built from 13 residues. V dropped 9 bases and J dropped 6 bases, with 15 bases sitting between them. This chain's CDR3 is CAMATGFGNEQFF. In DNA, the CDR3 is TGTGCCATGGCGACCGGATTCGGCAATGAGCAGTTCTTC.

V gene TRBV20-1 combines with J gene TRBJ1-1, with TRBD1 identical over 7 bases. The V and J ends lost 3 bases and 3 bases, in that order; junction bases with no gene match: 13. CDR3 length equals 16 residues. Germline CDR1 is DFQATT and CDR2 is SNEGSKA (reference sequence). The CDR3 region is CSARTPGQDLYTEAFF. The CDR3 coding sequence is TGCAGTGCTAGGACCCCTGGACAGGACCTGTACACTGAAGCTTTCTTT.

This chain uses TRBV12-3 or TRBV12-4 with TRBJ2-7, with D possibly TRBD1 on 5 matching bases. The CDR3 runs 13 residues. The V end was cut by 11 bases, the J end by 1 base, with 15 bases between. CDR3 sequence: CARQARASYEQYF. The CDR3 region has the DNA TGTGCCCGCCAGGCCAGGGCATCCTACGAGCAGTACTTC.

This rearrangement joins TRBV6-5 to TRBJ2-3; D perhaps matches TRBD2 (6 bases). Trimming shortened V by 0 bases and J by 1 base, and 11 bases separated the two germline ends. The CDR3 totals 16 residues. CDR1 and CDR2 (germline): MNHEY, SVGAGI. In DNA form, the CDR3 reads TGTGCCAGCAGTTACTCGAGAGGGGAGGGCACAGATACGCAGTATTTT. The encoded protein is CASSYSRGEGTDTQYF.

The chain couples TRBV21-1 to TRBJ2-7; the listed D gene, TRBD2, was not tested against the DNA. TRBV21-1 is annotated as a pseudogene. The CDR3 runs 16 residues. In DNA, the CDR3 is TGTGCCAGCAGCAAACCTAGCGGGTCACATCTTTACGAGCAGTACTTC. As protein: CASSKPSGSHLYEQYF.

The chain has TRBV6-1 and TRBJ2-7, with 9 bases identical to TRBD2. TRBJ2-5 matches the DNA end more closely, so the J call is doubtful. The germline V gene encodes CDR1 MNHNS and CDR2 SASEGT. The CDR3 contains 16 residues. CDR3 region: CASSESVTSGQETQYF. CDR3 bases: TGTGCCAGCAGTGAATCTGTGACTAGCGGTCAAGAGACCCAGTACTTC.

This clonotype has a handful of counts. The chain couples TRBV5-1 to TRBJ2-1; TRBD2 is a possible D gene (5 bases). CDR3 length: 14 residues. From germline, CDR1 is SGHRS and CDR2 YFSETQ. V dropped 4 bases and J dropped 8 bases, with 16 bases sitting between them. CDR3 DNA: TGCGCCAGCAGCCCACGCGGGCTAAGGTATGAGCAGTTCTTC. Encoded protein: CASSPRGLRYEQFF.

The chain joins TRBV28 to TRBJ2-1; D could derive from TRBD1 or TRBD2 (5 bases each). Germline assignment: CDR1 MDHEN and CDR2 SYDVKM. V was pared by 1 base and J by 4 bases, with 14 bases between. This CDR3 spans 16 amino acids. CDR3 in DNA: TGTGCCAGCAGTTTATCCTCAGGGAGTTTATACAATGAGCAGTTCTTC. It specifies CASSLSSGSLYNEQFF.

This chain links TRBV29-1 with TRBJ2-1; a possible D gene is TRBD2 (5 bases). Trimming took off 7 bases at V and 7 bases at J, with 14 bases between the two ends. The CDR3 covers 12 residues. Per germline, CDR1 SQVTM and CDR2 ANQGSEA. CDR3 sequence: CSAGGEWNEQFF. The CDR3 DNA reads as TGCAGCGCTGGTGGGGAGTGGAATGAGCAGTTCTTC.

A few counts support this clonotype. J is TRBJ2-5 and V is TRBV9; D is uncertain. The V end was cut by 1 base, the J end by 0 bases, with 10 bases between. The CDR3 loop spans 15 amino acids. Germline CDR1 SGDLS, CDR2 YYNGEE. Written as DNA, the CDR3 is TGTGCCAGCAGCGTAACCCTTGGGAACCAAGAGACCCAGTACTTC. Its translation: CASSVTLGNQETQYF.

This chain uses TRBV28 with TRBJ2-3; TRBD1 aligns across 9 bases. This CDR3 is 21 amino acids long. Trimming took 3 bases from V and 1 from J; bases not matched to a gene: 20. Germline lookup yields CDR1 MDHEN and CDR2 SYDVKM. The CDR3 reads CASSFPGTGIWEQSRTDTQYF. The CDR3 DNA follows: TGTGCCAGCAGTTTCCCCGGGACAGGGATATGGGAGCAGAGTCGCACAGATACGCAGTATTTT.

The CDR3 coding sequence is TGTGCCAGCAGCTTAGATGGGGATTTCACAGATACGCAGTATTTT. Its translation: CASSLDGDFTDTQYF. The V gene is TRBV11-2, the J gene TRBJ2-3; unclear D gene. V lost 0 bases to trimming and J lost 2 bases, with 9 bases between them. Germline V gene lookup returns CDR1 SGHAT and CDR2 FQNNGV. This CDR3 is built from 15 residues.

This clonotype has more than one count but fewer than ten. The chain has TRBV29-1 and TRBJ2-4; D gene uncertain. The germline gives CDR1 SQVTM, CDR2 ANQGSEA. This CDR3 is 11 amino acids long. V gave up 4 bases and J gave up 7 bases, with 8 bases separating them. DNA for the CDR3: TGCAGCGTTGTGTCCGGCAACATTCAGTACTTC. Protein product: CSVVSGNIQYF.

The rearrangement uses TRBV10-3 and TRBJ1-6; no definite D call. The CDR3 is 14 residues long. Looked up from germline, CDR1 is ENHRY and CDR2 is SYGVKD. V gave up 6 bases and J gave up 4 bases, with 10 bases separating them. This CDR3 is CAISPGDYNSPLHF. Here the CDR3 DNA reads TGTGCCATCAGCCCCGGGGATTATAATTCACCCCTCCACTTT.

The V and J genes are TRBV7-2 and TRBJ2-3; D is unresolved. The CDR3 is made up of 15 amino acids. V was cut by 3 bases and J by 2 bases, with 12 bases left in between. Germline CDR1 is SGHTA and CDR2 is FQGNSA. This chain's CDR3 is CASSFHLRNTDTQYF. The CDR3, as DNA: TGTGCCAGCAGCTTCCATTTACGGAACACAGATACGCAGTATTTT.

This clonotype has just a few counts. The chain has TRBV20-1 and TRBJ2-1; TRBD2 might be the D (5 bases). The germline CDR1 and CDR2 sequences are DFQATT and SNEGSKA (reference sequence). CDR3 length: 12 residues. The V and J ends lost 2 bases and 8 bases respectively, with 10 bases between them. DNA of the CDR3: TGCAGTGCTAGACGTACTAGTGATGAGCAGTTCTTC. It yields the protein CSARRTSDEQFF.

This rearrangement joins TRBV7-2 to TRBJ2-5; 8 nucleotides match TRBD2. The trim removed 0 bases at V and 7 bases at J, leaving 7 bases unmatched. CDR1 and CDR2 from the germline V gene are SGHTA and FQGNSA. The CDR3 runs 15 residues. CDR3 sequence reads: CASSLARRGDATQYF. The CDR3 DNA reads TGTGCCAGCAGCTTAGCCCGGCGGGGGGATGCGACCCAGTACTTC.

The chain joins TRBV20-1 to TRBJ2-3; 9 bases are a match to TRBD2. Germline V CDR1 and CDR2: DFQATT, SNEGSKA (reference sequence). The CDR3 consists of 16 residues. With V trimmed by 0 bases and J by 8 bases, 12 bases remained unmatched. The DNA for the CDR3 is TGCAGTGCTAGAGATCGCCTAGCGGGGCCCTGGGGTACGCAGTATTTT. Its protein is CSARDRLAGPWGTQYF.

The V and J genes are TRBV7-2 and TRBJ2-5; TRBD2 matches 9 bases. The CDR3 extends over 13 amino acids. V lost 8 bases to trimming and J lost 7 bases; unmatched junction nucleotides: 8. Germline CDR1 is SGHTA and CDR2 is FQGNSA. CDR3 in DNA: TGTGCCAGCGGGATAGCGGGGGAGGGGACCCAGTACTTC. Translating it yields CASGIAGEGTQYF.

The CDR3 DNA sequence: TGCAGTGCTAGAGATTTATCGGGGTCTCAGCCCCAGCATTTT. It encodes CSARDLSGSQPQHF. This chain uses TRBV20-1 with TRBJ1-5, with no clear D. The CDR3 covers 14 residues. The germline V gene has CDR1 DFQATT and CDR2 SNEGSKA (reference sequence). The V gene lost 0 bases and the J gene lost 6 bases, with 12 bases spanning the gap.

This CDR3 reads CASGSGLASYEQYF. CDR3 sequence (DNA): TGTGCCAGCGGTTCAGGACTAGCGTCCTACGAGCAGTACTTC. The chain is built from TRBV4-2 and TRBJ2-7, with 9 positions matching TRBD2. CDR3 length equals 14 residues. V dropped 8 bases and J dropped 1; count of bases not matched to a gene: 6. Looked up from germline, CDR1 is LGHNA and CDR2 is YNFKEQ.

The rearrangement uses TRBV20-1 and TRBJ2-1, with 13 nucleotides matching TRBD2. CDR3 size: 16 residues. The germline V gene has CDR1 DFQATT and CDR2 SNEGSKA (reference sequence). V shed 0 bases and J 13 bases; nucleotides not matched to a gene: 12. The CDR3 loop reads CSARDVGSGLAGIQFF. The CDR3 nucleotides read TGCAGTGCTAGAGATGTGGGGTCGGGACTAGCGGGGATTCAGTTCTTC.

The chain joins TRBV24-1 to TRBJ2-3; no clear D gene. Trimming pared 3 bases from V and 3 bases from J, leaving 12 bases between. CDR3 length equals 15 residues. Germline V gives CDR1 KGHDR, CDR2 SFDVKD. The CDR3 bases are TGTGCCACCAGTGATCCGACCCGACGGACAGATACGCAGTATTTT. Protein product: CATSDPTRRTDTQYF.

The gene calls are TRBV4-1 and TRBJ2-5, with D unclear. Germline V CDR1 and CDR2: MGHRA, YSYEKL. The CDR3 totals 18 residues. Trimming took off 2 bases at V and 3 bases at J, with 22 bases between the two ends. DNA for the CDR3: TGCGCCAGCAGCCAAAGCTTTGGGCTCTCCCCGGCGGAAGAGACCCAGTACTTC. Protein product: CASSQSFGLSPAEETQYF.

This clonotype was observed a few times. The chain combines TRBV5-5 with TRBJ1-2; 9 bases are shared with TRBD1. CDR1 and CDR2 from the germline V gene are SGHKS and YYEKEE (reference sequence). V lost 3 bases to trimming and J lost 5 bases; unmatched junction nucleotides: 5. The CDR3 sequence is 14 residues long. CDR3 sequence: CASSSPDRGYGYTF. The DNA for the CDR3 is TGTGCCAGCAGCTCGCCGGACAGGGGTTATGGCTACACCTTC.

This clonotype has only a few counts. The genes are TRBV6-2 or TRBV6-3 and TRBJ2-5; 7 nucleotides agree with TRBD1. With V trimmed by 4 bases and J by 1 base, 3 bases remained unmatched. Looked up from germline, CDR1 is MNHEY and CDR2 is SVGEGT. The CDR3 is 14 amino acids. The CDR3 spells CASSSQGPQETQYF. The CDR3 bases are TGTGCCAGCAGTTCACAGGGGCCCCAAGAGACCCAGTACTTC.

The chain uses TRBV28 and TRBJ2-5, with D possibly being TRBD2 (6 bases). The CDR3 totals 16 residues. V lost 3 bases and J 4 bases, leaving 18 bases between the germline ends. Per the germline V gene, CDR1 is MDHEN and CDR2 is SYDVKM. In nucleotides, the CDR3 is TGTGCCAGCAGTTTCGGTGGAGGGGCTAGTCGAGAGACCCAGTACTTC. Translated, it gives CASSFGGGASRETQYF.